Listed below are T cell receptor beta chains from one sample, sequenced in a study of control samples from healthy donors and cancer patients. Profiled with immunoSEQ multiplex PCR; TCRdb holds only in-frame clones, not every one. Counted here are roughly 80,000 clones, 88% occurring once; the ten biggest clones make up 4.5% to 6%. The sample was blood. These receptors were taken from a woman between 45 and 65 years old in good health. Both conserved end residues are part of each CDR3. D genes are given only for firm matches. Not every row has a clone size; where given, it reads once, few, many or a size class.

V gene	J gene	D gene	clone size	CDR3 length	CDR3 DNA	CDR3 protein
TRBV19	TRBJ2-1	-	few	11	TGTGCCAGTCAGGTTAGCAATGAGCAGTTCTTC	CASQVSNEQFF
TRBV9	TRBJ2-1	-	-	17	TGTGCCAGCAGCGTAGACGGGACGCGGGCGGCCTACAATGAGCAGTTCTTC	CASSVDGTRAAYNEQFF
TRBV7-6	TRBJ1-3	TRBD1	once	16	TGTGCCAGCAGTCTAGGACAGGCAATCTCTGGAAACACCATATATTTT	CASSLGQAISGNTIYF
TRBV19	TRBJ1-2	TRBD1	-	13	TGTGCCAGTAGAGGCCCGGGACAGAATAACTACACCTTC	CASRGPGQNNYTF
TRBV27	TRBJ2-1	-	once	15	TGTGCCAGCAGTTTCCGCCGGCCCGGAGGCAATGAGCAGTTCTTC	CASSFRRPGGNEQFF
TRBV6-5	TRBJ1-2	-	-	13	TGTGCCAGCAGTTACGGCTTCGGGGAGGGCTACACCTTC	CASSYGFGEGYTF
TRBV6-5	TRBJ1-3	-	-	11	TGTGCCAGCACCCTTTGGCACACCATATATTTT	CASTLWHTIYF
TRBV21-1	TRBJ1-5	-	-	16	TGTGCCAGCAGCAAAGGCCGTGTAGATCTCAATCAGCCCCAGCATTTT	CASSKGRVDLNQPQHF
TRBV7-8	TRBJ2-1	TRBD1	once	17	TGTGCCAGCAGCTTAGGCCGACAGGGCCCTACCTACAATGAGCAGTTCTTC	CASSLGRQGPTYNEQFF
TRBV6-4	TRBJ1-5	TRBD1	-	16	TGTGCCAGACAGGGGAGAGAAATTAGTGACAATCAGCCCCAGCATTTT	CARQGREISDNQPQHF
TRBV5-1	TRBJ1-4	-	-	14	TGCGCCAGCAGCTTGGGGAGCACTAATGAAAAACTGTTTTTT	CASSLGSTNEKLFF
TRBV28	TRBJ2-1	-	many	12	TGTGCCAGCACGGGGGGCCCGGATGAGCAGTTCTTC	CASTGGPDEQFF
TRBV5-5	TRBJ1-2	-	-	11	TGTGCCAGCAGCCTGTTAACGGGCTACACCTTC	CASSLLTGYTF
TRBV18	TRBJ1-1	TRBD1	-	15	TGTGCCAGCTCACCACGGACAGGACAAAACACTGAAGCTTTCTTT	CASSPRTGQNTEAFF
TRBV5-1	TRBJ2-4	-	-	15	TGCGCCAGCAGCTTCGCCGACACGGGGAGAGACATTCAGTACTTC	CASSFADTGRDIQYF
TRBV11-3	TRBJ2-7	-	-	15	TGTGCCAGCAGCTTCGACGCGGGCCCAACCTACGAGCAGTACTTC	CASSFDAGPTYEQYF